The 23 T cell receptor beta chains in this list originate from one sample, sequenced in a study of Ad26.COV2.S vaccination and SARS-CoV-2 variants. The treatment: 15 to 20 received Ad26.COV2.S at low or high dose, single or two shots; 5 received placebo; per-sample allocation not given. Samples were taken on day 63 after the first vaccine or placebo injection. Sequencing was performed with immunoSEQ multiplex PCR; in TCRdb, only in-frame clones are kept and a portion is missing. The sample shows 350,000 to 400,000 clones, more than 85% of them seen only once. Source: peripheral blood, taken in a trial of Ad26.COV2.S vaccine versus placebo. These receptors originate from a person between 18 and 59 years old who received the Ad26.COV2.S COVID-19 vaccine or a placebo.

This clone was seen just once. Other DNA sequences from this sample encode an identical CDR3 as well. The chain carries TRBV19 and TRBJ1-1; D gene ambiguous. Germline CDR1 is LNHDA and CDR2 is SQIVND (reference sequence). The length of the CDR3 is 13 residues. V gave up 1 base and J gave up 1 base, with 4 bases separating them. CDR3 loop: CASSIGRNTEAFF. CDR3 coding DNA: TGTGCCAGTAGTATAGGCCGGAACACTGAAGCTTTCTTT.

DNA of the CDR3: TGTGCCAGCAATCAACCTCGACTAGAGCAGTTCTTC. It translates to CASNQPRLEQFF. This chain uses TRBV6-5 with TRBJ2-1; weak D call: TRBD2 (5 bases). This CDR3 region has 12 residues. Between the trimmed V and J ends, which lost 7 bases and 10 bases, there was a span of 14 bases. CDR1 and CDR2 from the germline V gene are MNHEY and SVGAGI.

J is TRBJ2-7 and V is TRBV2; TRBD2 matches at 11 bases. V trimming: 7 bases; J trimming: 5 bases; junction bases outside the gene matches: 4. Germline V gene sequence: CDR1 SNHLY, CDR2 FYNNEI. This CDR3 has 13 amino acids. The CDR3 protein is CASTGLAGNEQYF. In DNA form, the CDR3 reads TGTGCCAGCACCGGACTAGCGGGCAACGAGCAGTACTTC.

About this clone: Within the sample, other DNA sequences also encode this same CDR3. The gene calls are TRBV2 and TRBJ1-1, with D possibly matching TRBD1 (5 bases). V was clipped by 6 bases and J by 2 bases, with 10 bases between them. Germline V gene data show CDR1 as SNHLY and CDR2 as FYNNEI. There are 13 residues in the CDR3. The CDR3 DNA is TGTGCCAGCAGCGACCAGGGAAACACTGAAGCTTTCTTT. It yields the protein CASSDQGNTEAFF.

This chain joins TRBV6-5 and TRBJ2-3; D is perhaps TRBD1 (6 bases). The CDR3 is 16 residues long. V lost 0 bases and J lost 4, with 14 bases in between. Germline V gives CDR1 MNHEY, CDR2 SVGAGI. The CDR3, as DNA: TGTGCCAGCAGTTACTCTAGGGGGACCGGCGCAGATACGCAGTATTTT. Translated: CASSYSRGTGADTQYF.

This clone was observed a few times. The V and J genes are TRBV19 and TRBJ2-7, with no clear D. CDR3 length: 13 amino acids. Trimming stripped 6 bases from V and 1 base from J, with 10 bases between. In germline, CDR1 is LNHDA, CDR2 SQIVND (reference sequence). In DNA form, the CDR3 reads TGTGCCAGTAGCCCGACTGTGTCCTACGAGCAGTACTTC. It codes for CASSPTVSYEQYF.

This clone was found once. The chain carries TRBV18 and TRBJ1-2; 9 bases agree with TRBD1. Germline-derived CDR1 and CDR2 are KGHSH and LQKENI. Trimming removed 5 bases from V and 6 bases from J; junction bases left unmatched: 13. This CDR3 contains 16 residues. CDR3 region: CASSSLQGAIGDGYTF. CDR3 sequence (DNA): TGTGCCAGCTCATCACTACAGGGGGCAATCGGGGATGGCTACACCTTC. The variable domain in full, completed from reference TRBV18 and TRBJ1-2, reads NAGVMQNPRHLVRRRGQEARLRCSPMKGHSHVYWYRQLPEEGLKFMVYLQKENIIDESGMPKERFSAEFPKEGPSILRIQQVVRGDSAAYFCASSSLQGAIGDGYTFGSGTRLTVV.

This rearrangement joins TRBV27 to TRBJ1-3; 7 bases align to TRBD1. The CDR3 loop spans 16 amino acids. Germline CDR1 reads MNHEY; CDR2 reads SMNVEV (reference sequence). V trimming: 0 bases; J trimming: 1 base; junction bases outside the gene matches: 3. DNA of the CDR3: TGTGCCAGCAGTTTATCGTACAGGGGATCTGGAAACACCATATATTTT. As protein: CASSLSYRGSGNTIYF.

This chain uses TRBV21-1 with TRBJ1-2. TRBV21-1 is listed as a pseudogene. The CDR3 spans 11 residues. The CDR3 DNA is TGTGCCAGCTATCCGCGAGGCGGCTACACCTTC. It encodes CASYPRGGYTF.

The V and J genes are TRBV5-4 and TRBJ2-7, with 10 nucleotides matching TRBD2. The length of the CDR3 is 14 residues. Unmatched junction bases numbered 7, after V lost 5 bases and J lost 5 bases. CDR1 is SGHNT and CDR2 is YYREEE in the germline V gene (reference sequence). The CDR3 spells CASRPSGGFNEQYF. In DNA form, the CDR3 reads TGTGCCAGCAGGCCTAGCGGGGGATTTAACGAGCAGTACTTC.

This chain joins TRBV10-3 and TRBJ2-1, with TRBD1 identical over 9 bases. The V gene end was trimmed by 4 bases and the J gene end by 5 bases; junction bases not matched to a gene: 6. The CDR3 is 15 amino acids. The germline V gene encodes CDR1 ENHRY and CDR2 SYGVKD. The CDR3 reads CAISGGQGQNNEQFF. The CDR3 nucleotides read TGTGCCATCAGTGGGGGACAGGGACAAAACAATGAGCAGTTCTTC.

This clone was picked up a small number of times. Written as DNA, the CDR3 is TGTGCCAGCAGCTCAGGGACAGAGAACACTGAAGCTTTCTTT. Residues: CASSSGTENTEAFF. The gene calls are TRBV7-2 and TRBJ1-1, with 7 bases that match TRBD1. The CDR3 loop spans 14 amino acids. Trimming removed 4 bases from V and 1 base from J; junction bases left unmatched: 3. Germline CDR1 reads SGHTA; CDR2 reads FQGNSA.

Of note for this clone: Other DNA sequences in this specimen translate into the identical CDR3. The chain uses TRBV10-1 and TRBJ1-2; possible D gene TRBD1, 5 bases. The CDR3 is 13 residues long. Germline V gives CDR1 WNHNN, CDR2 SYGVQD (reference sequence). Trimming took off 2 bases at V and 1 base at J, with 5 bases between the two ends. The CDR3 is CASSEDSNYGYTF. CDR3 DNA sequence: TGCGCCAGCAGTGAGGACAGTAACTATGGCTACACCTTC.

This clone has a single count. CDR3: CASSLDRGRKEQFF. For the CDR3, the DNA is TGTGCCAGCTCACTGGACAGGGGGCGAAAGGAGCAGTTCTTC. The chain couples TRBV18 to TRBJ2-1; 11 nucleotides line up with TRBD1. This CDR3 is built from 14 residues. V was pared by 4 bases and J by 10 bases, with 6 bases of the junction left unmatched. CDR1 KGHSH and CDR2 LQKENI come from the germline V gene.

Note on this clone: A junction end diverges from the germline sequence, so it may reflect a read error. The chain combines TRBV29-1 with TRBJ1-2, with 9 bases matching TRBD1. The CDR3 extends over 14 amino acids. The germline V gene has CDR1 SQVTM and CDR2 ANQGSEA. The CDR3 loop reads CSVDGQGLPVAQPF. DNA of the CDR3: TGCAGCGTTGATGGACAGGGGCTCCCGGTCGCTCAACCCTTC.

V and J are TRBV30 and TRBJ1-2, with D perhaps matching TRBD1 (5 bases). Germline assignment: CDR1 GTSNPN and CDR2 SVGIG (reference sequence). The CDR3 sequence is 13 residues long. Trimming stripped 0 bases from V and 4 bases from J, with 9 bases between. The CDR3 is CAWSVLRGYGYTF. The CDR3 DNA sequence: TGTGCCTGGAGTGTACTAAGGGGCTATGGCTACACCTTC.

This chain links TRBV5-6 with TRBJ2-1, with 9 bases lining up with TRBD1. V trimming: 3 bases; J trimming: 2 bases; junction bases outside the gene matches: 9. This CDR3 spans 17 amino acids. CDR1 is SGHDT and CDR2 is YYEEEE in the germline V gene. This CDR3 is CASSSNLRDRAYNEQFF. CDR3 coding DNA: TGTGCCAGCAGCTCTAACCTCCGGGACAGGGCCTACAATGAGCAGTTCTTC.

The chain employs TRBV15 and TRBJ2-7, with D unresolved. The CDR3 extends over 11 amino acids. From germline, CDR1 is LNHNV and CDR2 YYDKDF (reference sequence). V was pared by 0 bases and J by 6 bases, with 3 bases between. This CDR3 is CATSRDGEQYF. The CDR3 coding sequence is TGTGCCACCAGCAGAGACGGCGAGCAGTACTTC.

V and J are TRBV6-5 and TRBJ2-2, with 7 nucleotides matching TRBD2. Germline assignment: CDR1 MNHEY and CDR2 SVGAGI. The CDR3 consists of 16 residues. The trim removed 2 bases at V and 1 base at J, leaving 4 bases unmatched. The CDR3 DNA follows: TGTGCCAGCAGTTACCTAGCGGAAGTGAACACCGGGGAGCTGTTTTTT. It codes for CASSYLAEVNTGELFF.

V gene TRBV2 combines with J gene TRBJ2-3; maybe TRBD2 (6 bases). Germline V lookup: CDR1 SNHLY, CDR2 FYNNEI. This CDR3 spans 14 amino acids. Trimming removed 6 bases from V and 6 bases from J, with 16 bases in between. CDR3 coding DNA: TGTGCCAGCAGACCAGACGGGACTGGGGATACGCAGTATTTT. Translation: CASRPDGTGDTQYF.

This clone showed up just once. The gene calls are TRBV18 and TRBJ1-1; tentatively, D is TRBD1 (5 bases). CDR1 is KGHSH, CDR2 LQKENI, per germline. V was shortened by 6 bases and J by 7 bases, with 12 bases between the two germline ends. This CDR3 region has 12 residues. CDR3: CASSLGGVEAFF. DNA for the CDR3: TGTGCCAGCTCGCTCGGGGGTGTTGAAGCTTTCTTT.

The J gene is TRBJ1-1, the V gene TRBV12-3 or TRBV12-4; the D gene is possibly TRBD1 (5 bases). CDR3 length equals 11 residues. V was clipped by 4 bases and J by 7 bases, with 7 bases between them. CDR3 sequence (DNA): TGTGCCAGCAGTTGGGACGGTGAAGCTTTCTTT. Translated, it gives CASSWDGEAFF.

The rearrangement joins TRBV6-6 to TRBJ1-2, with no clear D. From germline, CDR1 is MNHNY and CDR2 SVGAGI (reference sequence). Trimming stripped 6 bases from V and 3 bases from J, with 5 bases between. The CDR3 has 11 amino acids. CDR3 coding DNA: TGTGCCAGCAGCGTAGACTATGGCTACACCTTC. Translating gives CASSVDYGYTF.